The TCR beta chain under discussion was sequenced for a study of vaccination and CD4 T cells after COVID-19. Treatment specified: roughly ten-day PBMC culture with coronavirus spike peptide pools or control peptides (ViraFEST assay). Antigen-specific T cells were expanded with peptide pools by ViraFEST, and TCRs were then sequenced. With the Oncomine TCR Beta short-read assay, DNA from cultured CD4+ T cells was sequenced. From the PCR reads, TCRdb called clonotypes with MiXCR, one entry per CDR3 protein. The repertoire holds thousands of distinct CDR3 sequences, 20% to 25% seen once, with approximately 21% in the top ten. As to this clonotype: The antigen is unknown.

Germline V CDR1 and CDR2: LNHDA, SQIVND (reference sequence). The length of the CDR3 is 12 residues. V gave up 4 bases and J gave up 6 bases; unmatched junction bases: 1. This clonotype was sampled from a human donor with COVID-19. V is TRBV19 and J is TRBJ2-7, with 9 bases matching TRBD1. Input material: cultured CD4+ T cells from blood. CDR3 bases: TGTGCCAGTAGTACGGACAGGGGCGAGCAGTACTTC. Translated: CASSTDRGEQYF.